This TCR beta chain was profiled in a study of vaccination and CD4 T cells after COVID-19. Treatment noted: approximately nine-day PBMC culture with coronavirus spike peptide pools or control peptides (ViraFEST assay). The CDR3 is 14 amino acids. Germline V gives CDR1 DFQATT, CDR2 SNEGSKA (reference sequence). With 5 bases clipped from V and 13 bases from J, the junction kept 17 bases outside the gene matches. Sequencing of DNA taken from cultured CD4+ T cells relied on the Oncomine TCR Beta short-read assay. TCRdb redid the calling of the PCR reads with MiXCR, one entry per CDR3 protein. The table shows just over 20,000 distinct CDR3 sequences, with approximately 50% occurring only once. To note about this clonotype: The antigen remains unidentified.

The sequence came from a human donor who had recovered from COVID-19. V and J are TRBV20-1 and TRBJ2-1; 7 bases align to TRBD2. The sample comprised CD4+ T cells from blood, cultured in vitro. The CDR3, as DNA: TGCAGTGCTCTGGGGGGGACTGGGAAAGTTTTACAGTTCTTC. This encodes CSALGGTGKVLQFF.